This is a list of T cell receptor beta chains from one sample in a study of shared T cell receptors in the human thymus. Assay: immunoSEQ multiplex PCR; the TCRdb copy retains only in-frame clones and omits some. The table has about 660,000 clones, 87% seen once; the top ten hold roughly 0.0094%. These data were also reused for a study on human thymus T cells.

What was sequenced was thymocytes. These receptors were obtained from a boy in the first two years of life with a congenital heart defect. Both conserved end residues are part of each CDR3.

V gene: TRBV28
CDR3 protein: CASSFWQGADNQPQHF

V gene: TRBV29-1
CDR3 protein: CSVGRDRSYEQYF

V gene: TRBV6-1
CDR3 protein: CASSGAAQGGNQPQHF

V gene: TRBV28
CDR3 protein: CASSLSPPTGHEQYF

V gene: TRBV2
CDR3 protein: CASRGQGVYGYTF

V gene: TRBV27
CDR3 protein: CASRFLTGGQPQHF

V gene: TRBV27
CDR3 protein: CASSGWENGTEAFF

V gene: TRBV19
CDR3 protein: CASSIGTSGMNTGELFF

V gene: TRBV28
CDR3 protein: CASNPPGQQGYTF

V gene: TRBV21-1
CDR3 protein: CANLRAPTGQGVSNQPQHF

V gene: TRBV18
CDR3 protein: CASSPDSQETQYF

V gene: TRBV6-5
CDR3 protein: CASSYPDREANEKLFF

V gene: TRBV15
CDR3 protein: CATTLGLAGPPSSYEQYF

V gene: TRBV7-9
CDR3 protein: CASSFGGHNEQFF

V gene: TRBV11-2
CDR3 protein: CASSGGQSPYKQYF

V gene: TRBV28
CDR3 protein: CASSSLRPGGRGGKLFF

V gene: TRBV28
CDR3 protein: CASSPGTENQPQHF

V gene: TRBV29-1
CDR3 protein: CSVADRGSQETQYF

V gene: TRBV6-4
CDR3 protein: CASSDSGAGTTDTQYF

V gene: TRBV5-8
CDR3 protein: CASSCLTGTGNNEQFF